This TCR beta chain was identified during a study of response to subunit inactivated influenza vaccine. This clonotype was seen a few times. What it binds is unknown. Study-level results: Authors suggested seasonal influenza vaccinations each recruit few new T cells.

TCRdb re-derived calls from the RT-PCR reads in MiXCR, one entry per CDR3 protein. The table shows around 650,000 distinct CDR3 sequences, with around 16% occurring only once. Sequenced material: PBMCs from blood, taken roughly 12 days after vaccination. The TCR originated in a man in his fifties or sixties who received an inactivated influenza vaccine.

CDR3 DNA: TGCGCCAGCAGCCTTCCAGGACTTAAGAACACTGAAGCTTTCTTT. This sequence encodes CASSLPGLKNTEAFF. V gene TRBV5-1 combines with J gene TRBJ1-1; D is ambiguous. Germline V gene data show CDR1 as SGHRS and CDR2 as YFSETQ. The CDR3 has 15 amino acids. Trimming removed 4 bases at V and 1 base at J, with 14 bases between. Together with reference TRBV5-1 and TRBJ1-1, the CDR3 gives the full variable domain: KAGVTQTPRYLIKTRGQQVTLSCSPISGHRSVSWYQQTPGQGLQFLFEYFSETQRNKGNFPGRFSGRQFSNSRSEMNVSTLELGDSALYLCASSLPGLKNTEAFFGQGTRLTVV.